This TCR beta chain stems from a study of shared clonotypes between healthy human individuals. Study details: Participating donors consisted of two women and three men aged 18 to 49.

Only Caucasian adults living in Nashville, Tennessee served as donors. Using immunoSEQ multiplex PCR, the repertoire was profiled, and TCRdb retains in-frame clones only, with some absent. The sample contains approximately 1,000,000 clones, roughly 74% of which appear only once. This CDR3 spans 12 amino acids. V was pared by 3 bases and J by 10 bases, with 12 bases between. Per germline, CDR1 SGHDN and CDR2 FVKESK. Comments on this clone: Antigen specificity is unknown.

Study-wide results and limits: Few donors restricted represented genetic and exposure-history diversity. Generally, estimated richness proved larger in naive subsets than it did in memory subsets.

The receptor comes from a man aged 18 to 35 in good health. Some clones in this sample may be carry-over from other donors' samples. The sample consisted of memory CD4+ T cells from PBMCs. The subset: CD45RA-negative fraction. The chain combines TRBV14 with TRBJ1-1, with D perhaps matching TRBD1 (6 bases). The CDR3 spells CASSQGALTAFF. CDR3 bases: TGTGCCAGCAGCCAGGGGGCCTTAACAGCTTTCTTT.